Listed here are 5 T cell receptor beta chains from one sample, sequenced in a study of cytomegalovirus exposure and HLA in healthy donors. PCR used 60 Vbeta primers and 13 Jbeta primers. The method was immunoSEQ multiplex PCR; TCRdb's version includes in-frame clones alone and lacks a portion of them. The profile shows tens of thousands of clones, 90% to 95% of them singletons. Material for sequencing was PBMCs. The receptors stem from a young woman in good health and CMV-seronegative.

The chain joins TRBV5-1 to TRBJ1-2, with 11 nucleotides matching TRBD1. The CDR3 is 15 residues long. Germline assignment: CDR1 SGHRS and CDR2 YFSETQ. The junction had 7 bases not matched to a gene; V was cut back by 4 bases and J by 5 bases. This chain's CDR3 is CASSGRDRGEYGYTF. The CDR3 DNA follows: TGCGCCAGCAGCGGCCGGGACAGGGGGGAATATGGCTACACCTTC.

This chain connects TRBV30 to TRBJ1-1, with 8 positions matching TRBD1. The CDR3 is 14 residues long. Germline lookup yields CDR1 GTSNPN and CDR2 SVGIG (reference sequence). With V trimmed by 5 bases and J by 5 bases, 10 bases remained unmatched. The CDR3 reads CAWGPGQAGTEAFF. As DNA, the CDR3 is TGTGCCTGGGGACCGGGACAGGCCGGTACTGAAGCTTTCTTT.

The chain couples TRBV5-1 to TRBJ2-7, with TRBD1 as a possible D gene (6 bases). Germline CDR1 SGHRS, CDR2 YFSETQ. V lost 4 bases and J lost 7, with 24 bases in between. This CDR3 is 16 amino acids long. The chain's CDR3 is CASSRGTRDTLGEQYF. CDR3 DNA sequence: TGCGCCAGCAGCCGTGGGACCCGGGACACCTTGGGGGAGCAGTACTTC.

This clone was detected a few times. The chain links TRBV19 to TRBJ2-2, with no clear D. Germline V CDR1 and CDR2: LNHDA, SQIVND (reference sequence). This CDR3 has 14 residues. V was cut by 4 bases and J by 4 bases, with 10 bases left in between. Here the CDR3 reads CASSSAAITGELFF. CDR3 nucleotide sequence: TGTGCCAGTAGTAGCGCGGCTATCACCGGGGAGCTGTTTTTT. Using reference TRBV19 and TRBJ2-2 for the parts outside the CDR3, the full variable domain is DGGITQSPKYLFRKEGQNVTLSCEQNLNHDAMYWYRQDPGQGLRLIYYSQIVNDFQKGDIAEGYSVSREKKESFPLTVTSAQKNPTAFYLCASSSAAITGELFFGEGSRLTVL.

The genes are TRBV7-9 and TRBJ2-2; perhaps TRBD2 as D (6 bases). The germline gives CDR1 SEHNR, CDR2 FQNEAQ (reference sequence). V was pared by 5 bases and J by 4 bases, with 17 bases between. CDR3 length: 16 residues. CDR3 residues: CASSTRDGLLTGELFF. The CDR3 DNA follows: TGTGCCAGCAGCACGCGGGACGGACTCCTCACCGGGGAGCTGTTTTTT.